This TCR beta chain was sequenced for a study of cytomegalovirus exposure and HLA in healthy donors (dated by TCRdb to the late 2010s). For context, the study as a whole: In an earlier analysis of approximately 500 of the donors, around 290 Gb of sequence data and 100 million or so unique TCR beta sequences from 150 million to 200 million T cells were reported. Among some 400 genotyped donors of the cohort, an average of about 220,000 unique TCR beta nucleotide sequences was sequenced per donor, of which approximately 18% were non-productive. To predict cytomegalovirus infection status, the study brought together high-throughput TCR immunosequencing, statistical association of individual TCRs with disease status, and machine learning. Five DR-DQ haplotypes were treated as single units for association and clustering because of strong linkage in the cohort. To study patterns of TCR occurrence, a later analysis re-analyzed previously published TCR beta repertoires from 666 donors and added high-resolution HLA genotyping. Approximately 300 gigabases of sequencing data and around 88 million unique TCR sequences made up an early release that covered approximately 700 HLA-typed donors. In addition to the first cohort of 666 subjects, a separate validation cohort of 130 or so different subjects was used. Typing coverage differed by locus: A, B, C, DRB1 and DQB1 were typed in about 629-640 donors, DQA1 in 522, DPA1 in some 570, and DPB1 in roughly 450. The study used immunosequencing to profile the T cell repertoires of 600 to 850 subjects and linked those repertoires to cytomegalovirus serostatus. Of the 300 to 400 genotyped donors, 65% to 90% fell in the genetic ancestry cluster associated with self-reported Caucasian donors. In the later analysis, no new phenotypic data were used to find candidate immune exposures; instead, reliance was placed on TCR beta sequences and their occurrence across donors. The study was designed to test whether signatures of past pathogen exposure could be identified by cataloging public T cell receptors. All discovery cohort repertoires had been generated using a single sequencing platform. Donor age, sex, ethnicity and CMV serostatus were compiled together with the repertoire data. In an earlier analysis of over 550 of the donors, high-throughput TCR beta sequencing was used to judge whether each TCR beta V gene segment behaved as functional or pseudogenic. A later genetic analysis used genome-wide SNP genotypes for 398 of the 666 donors, treating that subset as a discovery cohort. HLA typing covered class I and class II loci at four-digit resolution. Study-wide conclusions, independent of this receptor: The presence/absence analyses assumed that sequencing depth was roughly uniform across donors, and that assumption may not be true. According to a later analysis, most CMV-associated TCR beta chains appeared to be HLA-restricted, and the HLA associations seemed to be driven largely by CMV exposure. Most TCR sequences were observed very rarely across donors, whereas some public TCRs were present in many individuals. The authors suggested that the approach could potentially be extended to other disease states and immunological phenotypes. A later analysis reported that several top co-occurrence clusters appeared linked to parvovirus B19, influenza, CMV and Epstein-Barr virus. A later analysis found that HLA-associated TCR beta chains were more clonally expanded and had lower generation probabilities than equally common non-associated chains. In a later genetic analysis, a missense DCLRE1C variant was associated with V-gene and J-gene trimming of TCR beta chains, and the association was replicated in an independent cohort. Some IMGT-functional V segments, including TRBV6-2 and TRBV6-3, could not be told apart with the 87-base-pair reads, so those segments were excluded. The sequencing pipeline was judged likely to have produced a cluster of highly shared sequence variants as a technical artifact. Roughly 17 rarely observed V segments, including chromosome 9 orphons, were excluded from the earlier analysis of just under 600 of the donors because counts were too low. Linkage disequilibrium might explain the correlated functional status among segregating V segments, but an unknown experimental factor could not be ruled out. When HLA alleles, especially DR and DQ, strongly co-occurred, attributing TCR associations to individual alleles was difficult. This cohort had only TCR beta chains sequenced, and the lack of alpha or paired-chain data limited which features could be detected. Because some donors lacked HLA typing at each locus, the association tests relied only on the typed subset. At a false discovery rate of 0.05, a later analysis linked under 20,000 TCR beta sequences to specific HLA alleles. In vitro tests confirmed that a few of the cytomegalovirus-associated TCR beta chains recognize cytomegalovirus antigens. A later genetic analysis reported fewer N-insertions in productive TCRs among donors in an Asian-associated ancestry cluster than the 666-donor mean. A further reported finding was that TCR beta sequences accurately predicted the HLA-A and HLA-B alleles for most subjects in the first cohort. In the study, about 150 TCR beta chains were listed as associated with cytomegalovirus. CMV serostatus was the only immune exposure information available for the cohort. The classifier was reported to diagnose cytomegalovirus status with high specificity and sensitivity in both the original cohort and the validation cohort. In a later analysis, TCR association rates were found to vary across HLA loci, with the most associated TCRs seen for DRB1 alleles and the fewest for HLA-C alleles. Broadly in line with IMGT annotations, most TCR beta V segments showed up in productive rearrangements about 87% or about 30% of the time in an earlier analysis of some 590 of the donors.

The CDR3 runs 15 amino acids, cysteine and phenylalanine included. Only the CDR3 DNA is retained, 45 bases long and in frame from the first base. At the junction V is shortened by 2 bases and J by 9 bases, with 20 bases in between. From the germline V gene, CDR1 is SGHTA and CDR2 is FQGNSA. The cohort comprised hundreds of healthy bone marrow donors. At the time of sampling, all cohort members were nominally healthy, though unrecorded immune exposures were likely present. The donor was CMV seropositive and belonged to the group of 250 to 350 seropositive cohort members. A peripheral blood sample was provided by each donor, and peripheral blood mononuclear cells were used for TCR beta sequencing. The Qiagen DNeasy Blood Extraction Kit was used to extract genomic DNA from the blood cell samples. The library was generated by the immunoSEQ multiplex PCR assay. A mixture of 60 forward primers for TCR Vbeta segments and 13 reverse primers for TCR Jbeta segments was used in the multiplex PCR. The CDR3 region of rearranged TCR beta genes was amplified from genomic DNA by a multiplex PCR assay. Amplified TCR beta libraries were sequenced as 87-base-pair reads on the Illumina HiSeq System. Under the source paper's analysis protocol: A later analysis tallied around 82 million unique TCR beta chains across the 666 repertoires, and around 12 million of those chains were shared by two or more donors. To remove PCR and sequencing errors, raw reads were error-corrected and collapsed into unique sequences using a nearest-neighbor algorithm that merged closely related sequences. Alignment of CDR3 sequences to IMGT reference sequences was used to assign V, D and J gene segments. For a sequence to be retained, a match of at least six nucleotides to both a V gene segment and a J gene segment was required. Rearrangements were called productive when the CDR3 lacked stop codons and stayed in frame with V and J; all others were non-productive. Following IMGT convention, CDR3 was defined as the stretch from the second conserved V-encoded cysteine up to the conserved J-encoded phenylalanine. In an earlier analysis of around 600 of the donors, sequences lacking an unambiguous match to a single V gene segment were excluded. In an earlier analysis of approximately 560 of the donors, a V segment was called functional when productive rearrangements were above 56.7%, and segregating when the standard deviation between donors exceeded 5%. A statistical classification framework was developed to diagnose cytomegalovirus status using the catalog of TCR beta chain sequences. In a later analysis, TCR nucleotide sequences were compared against IMGT/GENE-DB human TR gene sequences so that V and J genes could be assigned. In a later analysis, CDR3 sequences and most-parsimonious VDJ recombination scenarios were assigned using the TCRdist pipeline. In a later analysis, each TCR beta chain was defined by its CDR3 amino acid sequence together with its V-gene family, and reads without a unique V-gene family were excluded. In a later analysis, 500 to 700 highly shared, low-generation-probability nucleotide sequences were removed to address suspected cross-contamination and a sequencing artifact. In a later analysis, a clonal expansion index was calculated for each public chain from normalized within-repertoire ranks of inferred template counts. A later analysis computed generation probabilities with a VDJ recombination model fitted to out-of-frame rearrangements, and checked the results against IGoR. A later analysis scored TCR-TCR, TCR-HLA and TCR-CMV co-occurrence with hypergeometric tests, applying a repertoire-size bias correction to TCR pairs. To estimate false discovery rates, a later analysis permuted the HLA or CMV assignments 20 times. In a later analysis, co-occurring TCRs were grouped using DBSCAN, with TCRdist sequence similarity added in when clustering inside HLA-allele-positive subsets. Repertoires with fewer than 30,000 or more than 120,000 public chains, plus five repertoires with anomalous nucleotide sharing, were excluded from co-occurrence clustering. This immuneACCESS table, as held by TCRdb, lists in-frame sequences with V and J called but not all clones. Of the missing ones, under half trace to an unresolved V gene in checked studies; the others have no known cause. V and J calls and clone size are copied from that table; D and trimming were computed from the DNA. In this sample the table shows over 150,000 clones, just over 75% of which occur a single time. The biggest ten clones account for less than 4.5% of the sample.

As regards this clone: Its antigen target is currently unknown. Per-base qualities were not stored, and no clone one base away is much larger.

The clonotype comes from an older woman in good health and CMV-seropositive. The rearranged chain carries TRBV7-2 and TRBJ2-7, and TRBD2 may be the D gene, going by 6 matching bases. The specimen sequenced was PBMCs. The nucleotide sequence is given as TGTGCCAGCAGCTTACAACCGGGAGTGGGTTCGGCGCAGTACTTC. This is translated as CASSLQPGVGSAQYF.